Each of the 11 T cell receptor beta chains below was sequenced from the same sample in a study of blood T cell repertoires in COVID-19. The method was immunoSEQ multiplex PCR; TCRdb's version includes in-frame clones alone and lacks a portion of them. Of roughly 160,000 clones listed, 88% were seen once; the top ten hold about 2.1%. Sample: peripheral blood. The receptor set was obtained from a man in his fifties who had recovered from COVID-19.

J is TRBJ2-7 and V is TRBV7-9; D gene ambiguous. This CDR3 is 15 amino acids long. Trimming took off 5 bases at V and 0 bases at J, with 14 bases between the two ends. The V gene's germline CDR1 is SEHNR and CDR2 FQNEAQ (reference sequence). CDR3 DNA sequence: TGTGCCAGCAGCAAATGGCCGGAGTTCTCCTACGAGCAGTACTTC. Translated: CASSKWPEFSYEQYF.

The V call is TRBV7-9, the J call TRBJ2-3, with 9 bases that match TRBD1. Germline-derived CDR1 and CDR2 are SEHNR and FQNEAQ (reference sequence). V shed 1 base, J shed 2 bases, and the junction held 7 bases outside the gene matches. This CDR3 spans 17 amino acids. CDR3 bases: TGTGCCAGCAGCTTAGGAAACAGGGGGCAGGTCACAGATACGCAGTATTTT. Residues: CASSLGNRGQVTDTQYF.

CDR3 residues: CASSLGGIGTGELFF. The CDR3 nucleotides read TGCGCCAGCAGCTTGGGCGGGATTGGCACCGGGGAGCTGTTTTTT. The V and J genes are TRBV5-1 and TRBJ2-2, with TRBD2 as a possible D gene (6 bases). Looked up from germline, CDR1 is SGHRS and CDR2 is YFSETQ. V lost 0 bases, J lost 4 bases, and 10 bases lay in between. CDR3 length: 15 residues.

V usage is TRBV9 and J usage is TRBJ1-4; 7 bases agree with TRBD1. CDR3 length equals 15 residues. Losses at the gene ends were 4 bases for V and 3 bases for J; bases not matched to a gene: 6. CDR1 SGDLS and CDR2 YYNGEE come from the germline V gene. The CDR3 protein is CASSSLQGANEKLFF. CDR3 nucleotides: TGTGCCAGCAGCTCCCTGCAGGGGGCTAATGAAAAACTGTTTTTT.

The DNA for the CDR3 is TGTGCCAGCAGTTACAAGACAGGGGGCGCACATGAGCAGTTCTTC. This translates into CASSYKTGGAHEQFF. The chain uses TRBV6-2 or TRBV6-3 and TRBJ2-1, with 10 positions matching TRBD1. CDR1 is MNHEY, CDR2 SVGEGT, per germline. The CDR3 extends over 15 amino acids. V was clipped by 2 bases and J by 8 bases; unmatched bases: 6.

The chain employs TRBV5-1 and TRBJ2-1; D unclear. The CDR3 covers 14 residues. Germline V gives CDR1 SGHRS, CDR2 YFSETQ. V was clipped by 2 bases and J by 2 bases, with 8 bases between them. CDR3 in DNA: TGCGCCAGCAGCTTTTCACAGCCCTACAATGAGCAGTTCTTC. Its protein is CASSFSQPYNEQFF.

The rearrangement uses TRBV27 and TRBJ1-6; 8 bases align to TRBD1. Germline values: CDR1 MNHEY, CDR2 SMNVEV (reference sequence). J was trimmed by 6 bases and V by 6 bases; bases with no gene match: 4. The CDR3 runs 14 residues. This CDR3 is CASSSGQVNSPLHF. DNA of the CDR3: TGTGCCAGCAGCTCGGGACAGGTTAATTCACCCCTCCACTTT.

This clone occurred a few times. The V gene is TRBV11-2, the J gene TRBJ2-3, with no clear D. The germline gives CDR1 SGHAT, CDR2 FQNNGV. V was shortened by 1 base and J by 0 bases, with 14 bases between the two germline ends. The CDR3 runs 17 residues. CDR3 DNA sequence: TGTGCCAGCAGCTTAGCAGGTTTCAAAACTAGCACAGATACGCAGTATTTT. Amino acid sequence: CASSLAGFKTSTDTQYF.

The rearrangement uses TRBV27 and TRBJ2-5, with D perhaps matching TRBD1 (8 bases). The CDR3 is made up of 13 amino acids. The ends were cut back, 2 bases at V and 7 bases at J, with 11 bases in the middle. Germline V gene data show CDR1 as MNHEY and CDR2 as SMNVEV (reference sequence). CDR3 in DNA: TGTGCCAGCAGTTTAACAGGGGGGGGGACCCAGTACTTC. This translates into CASSLTGGGTQYF.

This chain uses TRBV19 with TRBJ2-7; D remains unclear. V was pared by 1 base and J by 3 bases, with 10 bases between. CDR3 size: 14 residues. Per germline, CDR1 LNHDA and CDR2 SQIVND (reference sequence). The CDR3 DNA sequence: TGTGCCAGTAGTATAGGCTTTGACTTCTACGAGCAGTACTTC. Translation gives CASSIGFDFYEQYF.

This rearrangement joins TRBV27 to TRBJ1-5; D uncertain. Deletions cut 6 bases from V and 1 base from J, with 13 bases between. Germline CDR1 and CDR2: MNHEY and SMNVEV (reference sequence). The CDR3 covers 15 residues. Written as DNA, the CDR3 is TGTGCCAGCAGCCTAACCAAAAACAGCAATCAGCCCCAGCATTTT. It codes for CASSLTKNSNQPQHF.